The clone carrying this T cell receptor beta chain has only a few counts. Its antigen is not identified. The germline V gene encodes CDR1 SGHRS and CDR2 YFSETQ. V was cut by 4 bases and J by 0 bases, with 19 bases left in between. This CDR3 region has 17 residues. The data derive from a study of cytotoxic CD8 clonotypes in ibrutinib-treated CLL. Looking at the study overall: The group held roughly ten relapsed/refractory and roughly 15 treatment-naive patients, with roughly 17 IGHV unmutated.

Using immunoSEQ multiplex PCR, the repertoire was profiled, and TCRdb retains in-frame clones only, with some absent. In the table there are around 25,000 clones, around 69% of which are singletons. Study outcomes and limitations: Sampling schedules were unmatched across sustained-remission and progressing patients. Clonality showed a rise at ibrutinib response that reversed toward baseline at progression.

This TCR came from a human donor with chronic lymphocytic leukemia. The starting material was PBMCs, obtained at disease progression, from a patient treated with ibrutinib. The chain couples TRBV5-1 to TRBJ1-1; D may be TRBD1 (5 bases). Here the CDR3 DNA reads TGCGCCAGCAGCCCCCGGGGGAGGGCCTTTTTGAACACTGAAGCTTTCTTT. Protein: CASSPRGRAFLNTEAFF.